This TCR beta chain was documented in a study of T cell responses to AZD1222 COVID-19 vaccine (dated by TCRdb to 2020 to 2022). Some background on the complete study: TCR sequencing covered 233 trial participants: 200 to 210 given two doses of AZD1222 and 26 given two doses of MenACWY control vaccine. Enrollment into the trials was organized by age into subgroups of 18-55, 56-69 and 70-plus years, and those subgroups contained roughly 140, 27 and 60 TCR-sequenced participants, respectively.

The CDR3 regions of human TCRbeta chains were analyzed by immunosequencing. Turning to the authors' computational methods: TCRs in the repertoires were matched against a reference library of SARS-CoV-2-specific TCRs that had been generated with the MIRA antigen-specificity platform. Breadth meant the fraction of unique TCRs that were SARS-CoV-2-associated, whereas depth meant the fraction of total T cells that were SARS-CoV-2-associated. Using the MIRA data, every spike-specific TCR was mapped to the spike region that the TCR reacted to and assigned to either a CD4 or a CD8 class. Log10-transformed breadth and depth values were compared by one-way ANOVA with Sidak's multiple comparisons tests. TCRdb retrieved this table from immuneACCESS and kept in-frame rearrangements only. Not all clones are present; in checked studies, unresolved V genes account for under half, and no reason is known for the remainder. V and J calls and clone size are copied from that table; D and trimming were computed from the DNA. Counted in this sample were 150,000 or so clones; approximately 94% of them appeared once. 4% to 5.5% of the sample goes to the ten largest clones.

What the research found in general, with its limitations: Reportedly, close to half of the unique spike-specific TCRs recognized epitopes lying outside the regions that are mutated in the B.1.351 and B.1.1.7 variants. Because no samples from the day 14 peak response were available, repertoires could be characterized only after the peak T cell response. Participants were mostly white British and included more females than males, and it was suggested by the authors that clonal diversity may have been underestimated. The 56-69-year group was small, and its depth increase did not reach significance, likely because of low power. The vaccine-associated CD4 TCRs covered the entire spike protein, and the dominant responses fell in regions 160-218 and 743-854. Spike-specific TCR breadth and depth rose significantly after two AZD1222 doses compared with day 0 and with MenACWY recipients. Only five to seven AZD1222 recipients were SARS-CoV-2 seropositive at baseline, limiting conclusions about previously exposed vaccinees.

What the time point label conveys for this sample: about 28 days (+/-7) after the second vaccine dose. AZD1222 recipients whose second dose came at about 4 weeks and those whose second dose came at about 12 weeks were combined into one group, since spike-specific TCR depth and breadth did not differ between the two schedules. Vaccinee samples were obtained from the UK trials COV001 and COV002, which included a single-blind randomized controlled phase 2/3 trial of AZD1222 (ChAdOx1 nCoV-19) in healthy adults. For TCRbeta chain sequencing, PBMC samples were collected from trial participants at day 0 and at day 28 after the second dose. Of note for this clone: There is no known antigen for this receptor. No much larger clone is present one base from it, and per-base qualities are unavailable.

V has 3 bases trimmed and J has 9 bases trimmed; junction bases matching no gene number 10. Spanning cysteine to phenylalanine, the CDR3 consists of 15 amino acids. CDR3 DNA is the only sequence kept; it has 45 bases, read in frame from the first base. Sequences SGHKS (CDR1) and YYEKEE (CDR2) are obtained from the germline V gene (reference sequence). The material sequenced was peripheral blood, taken 28 days after the second AZD1222 dose. In this chain, TRBV5-5 is recombined with TRBJ2-1; 9 central bases correspond to TRBD2. The source is an adult who received the AZD1222 COVID-19 vaccine. The DNA sequence follows: TGTGCCAGCAGCTCTGGACTAGCGAGGGGGGGTGAGCAGTTCTTC. This sequence encodes CASSSGLARGGEQFF.